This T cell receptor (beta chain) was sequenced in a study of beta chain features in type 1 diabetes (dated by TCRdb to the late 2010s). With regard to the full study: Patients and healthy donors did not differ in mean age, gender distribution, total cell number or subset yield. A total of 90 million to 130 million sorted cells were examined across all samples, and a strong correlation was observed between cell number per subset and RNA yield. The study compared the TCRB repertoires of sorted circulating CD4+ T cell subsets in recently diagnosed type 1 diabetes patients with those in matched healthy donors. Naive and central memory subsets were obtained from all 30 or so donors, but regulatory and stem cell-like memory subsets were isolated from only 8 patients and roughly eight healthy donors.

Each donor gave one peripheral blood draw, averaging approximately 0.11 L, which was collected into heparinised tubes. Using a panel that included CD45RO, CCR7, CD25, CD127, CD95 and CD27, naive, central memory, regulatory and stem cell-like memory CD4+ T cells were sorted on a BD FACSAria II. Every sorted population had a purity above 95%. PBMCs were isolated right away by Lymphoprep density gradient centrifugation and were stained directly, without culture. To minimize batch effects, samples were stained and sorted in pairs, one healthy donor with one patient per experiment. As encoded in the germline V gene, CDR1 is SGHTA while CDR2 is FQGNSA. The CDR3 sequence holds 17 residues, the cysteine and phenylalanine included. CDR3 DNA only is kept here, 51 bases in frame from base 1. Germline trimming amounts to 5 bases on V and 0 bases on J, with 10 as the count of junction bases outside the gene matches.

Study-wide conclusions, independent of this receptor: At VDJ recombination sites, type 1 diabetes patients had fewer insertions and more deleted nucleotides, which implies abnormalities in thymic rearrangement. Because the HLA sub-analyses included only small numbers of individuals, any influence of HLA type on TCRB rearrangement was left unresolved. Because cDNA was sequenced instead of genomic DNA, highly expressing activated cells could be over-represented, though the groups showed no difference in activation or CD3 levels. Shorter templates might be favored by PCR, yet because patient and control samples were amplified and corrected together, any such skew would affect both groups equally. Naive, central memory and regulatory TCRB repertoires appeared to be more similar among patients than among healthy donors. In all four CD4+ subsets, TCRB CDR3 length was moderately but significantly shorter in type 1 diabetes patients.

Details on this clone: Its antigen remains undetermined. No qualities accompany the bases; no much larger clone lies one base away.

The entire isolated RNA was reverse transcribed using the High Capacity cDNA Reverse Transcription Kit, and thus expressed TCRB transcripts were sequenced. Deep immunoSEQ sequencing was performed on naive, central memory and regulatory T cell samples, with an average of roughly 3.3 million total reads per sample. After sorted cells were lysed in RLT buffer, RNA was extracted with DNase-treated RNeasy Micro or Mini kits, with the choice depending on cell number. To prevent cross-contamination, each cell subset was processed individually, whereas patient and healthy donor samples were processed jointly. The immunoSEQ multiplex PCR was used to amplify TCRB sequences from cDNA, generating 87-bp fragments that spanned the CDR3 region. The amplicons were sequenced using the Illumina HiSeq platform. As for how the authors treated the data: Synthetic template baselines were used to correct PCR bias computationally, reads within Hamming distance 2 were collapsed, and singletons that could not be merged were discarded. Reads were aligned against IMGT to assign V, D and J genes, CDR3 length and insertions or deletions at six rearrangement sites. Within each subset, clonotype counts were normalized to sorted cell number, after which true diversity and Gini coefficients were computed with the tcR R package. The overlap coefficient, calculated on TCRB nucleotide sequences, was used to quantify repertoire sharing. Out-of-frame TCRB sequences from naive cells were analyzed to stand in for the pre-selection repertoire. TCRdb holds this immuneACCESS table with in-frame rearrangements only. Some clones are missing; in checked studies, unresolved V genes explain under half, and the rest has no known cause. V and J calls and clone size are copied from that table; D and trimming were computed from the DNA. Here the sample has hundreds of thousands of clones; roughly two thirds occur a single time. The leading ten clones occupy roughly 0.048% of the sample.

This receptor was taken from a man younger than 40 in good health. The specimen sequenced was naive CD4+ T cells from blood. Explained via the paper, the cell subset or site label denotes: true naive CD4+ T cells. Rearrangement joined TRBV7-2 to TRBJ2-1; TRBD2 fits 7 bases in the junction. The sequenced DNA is TGTGCCAGCAGCCCGGTTAGTACTAGCGTCTCCTACAATGAGCAGTTCTTC. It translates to CASSPVSTSVSYNEQFF. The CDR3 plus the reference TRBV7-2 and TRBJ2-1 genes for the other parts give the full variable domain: GAGVSQSPSNKVTEKGKDVELRCDPISGHTALYWYRQSLGQGLEFLIYFQGNSAPDKSGLPSDRFSAERTGGSVSTLTIQRTQQEDSAVYLCASSPVSTSVSYNEQFFGPGTRLTVL.